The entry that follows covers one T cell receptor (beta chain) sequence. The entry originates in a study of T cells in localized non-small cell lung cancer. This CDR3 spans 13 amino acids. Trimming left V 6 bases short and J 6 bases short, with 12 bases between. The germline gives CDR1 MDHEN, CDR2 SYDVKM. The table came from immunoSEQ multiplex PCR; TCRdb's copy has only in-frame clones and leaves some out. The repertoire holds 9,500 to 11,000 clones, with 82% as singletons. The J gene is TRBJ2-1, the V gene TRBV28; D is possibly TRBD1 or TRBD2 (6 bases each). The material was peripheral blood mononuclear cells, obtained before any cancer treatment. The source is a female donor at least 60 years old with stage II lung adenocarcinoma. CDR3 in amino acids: CASSLGGGNEQFF. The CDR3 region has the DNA TGTGCCAGCAGCTTAGGAGGGGGCAATGAGCAGTTCTTC.